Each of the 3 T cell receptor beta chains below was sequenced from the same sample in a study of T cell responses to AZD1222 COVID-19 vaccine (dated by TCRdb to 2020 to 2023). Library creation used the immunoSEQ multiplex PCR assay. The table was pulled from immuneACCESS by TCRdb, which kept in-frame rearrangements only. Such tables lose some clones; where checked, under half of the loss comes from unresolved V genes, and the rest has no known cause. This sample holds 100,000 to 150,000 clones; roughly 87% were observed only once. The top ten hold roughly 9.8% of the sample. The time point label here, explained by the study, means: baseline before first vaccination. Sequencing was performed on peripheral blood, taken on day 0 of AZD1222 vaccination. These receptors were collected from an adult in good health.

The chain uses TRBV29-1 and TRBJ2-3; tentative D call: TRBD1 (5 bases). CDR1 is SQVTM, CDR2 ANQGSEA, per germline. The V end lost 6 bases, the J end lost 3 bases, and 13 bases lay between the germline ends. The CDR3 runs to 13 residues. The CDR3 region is CSVSPTATDTQYF. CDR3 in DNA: TGCAGCGTCTCCCCGACAGCAACAGATACGCAGTATTTT.

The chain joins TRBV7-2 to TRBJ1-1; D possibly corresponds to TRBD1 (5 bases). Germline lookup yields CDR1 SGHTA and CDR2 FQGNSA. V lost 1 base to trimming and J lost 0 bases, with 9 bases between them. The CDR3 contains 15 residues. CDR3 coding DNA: TGTGCCAGCAGCTTAGGGGGGTTCATGAACACTGAAGCTTTCTTT. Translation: CASSLGGFMNTEAFF.

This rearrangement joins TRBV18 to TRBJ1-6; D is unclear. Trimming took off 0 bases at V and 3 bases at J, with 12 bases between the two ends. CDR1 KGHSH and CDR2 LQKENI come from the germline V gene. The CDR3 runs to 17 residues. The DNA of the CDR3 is TGTGCCAGCTCACCACCGGGGAGTGCCGGCTATAATTCACCCCTCCACTTT. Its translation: CASSPPGSAGYNSPLHF.